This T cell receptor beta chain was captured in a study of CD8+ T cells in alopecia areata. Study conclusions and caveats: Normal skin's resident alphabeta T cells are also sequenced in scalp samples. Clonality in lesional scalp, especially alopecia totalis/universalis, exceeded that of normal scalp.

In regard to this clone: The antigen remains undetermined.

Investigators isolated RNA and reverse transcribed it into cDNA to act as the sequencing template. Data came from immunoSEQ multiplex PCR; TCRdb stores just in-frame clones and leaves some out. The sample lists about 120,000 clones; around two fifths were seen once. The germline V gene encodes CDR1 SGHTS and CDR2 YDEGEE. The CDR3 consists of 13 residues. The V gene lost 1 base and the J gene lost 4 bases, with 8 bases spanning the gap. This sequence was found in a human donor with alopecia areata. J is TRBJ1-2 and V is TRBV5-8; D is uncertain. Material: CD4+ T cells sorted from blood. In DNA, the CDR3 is TGTGCCAGCAGCTTGAGAGGGCCCTATGGCTACACCTTC. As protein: CASSLRGPYGYTF.